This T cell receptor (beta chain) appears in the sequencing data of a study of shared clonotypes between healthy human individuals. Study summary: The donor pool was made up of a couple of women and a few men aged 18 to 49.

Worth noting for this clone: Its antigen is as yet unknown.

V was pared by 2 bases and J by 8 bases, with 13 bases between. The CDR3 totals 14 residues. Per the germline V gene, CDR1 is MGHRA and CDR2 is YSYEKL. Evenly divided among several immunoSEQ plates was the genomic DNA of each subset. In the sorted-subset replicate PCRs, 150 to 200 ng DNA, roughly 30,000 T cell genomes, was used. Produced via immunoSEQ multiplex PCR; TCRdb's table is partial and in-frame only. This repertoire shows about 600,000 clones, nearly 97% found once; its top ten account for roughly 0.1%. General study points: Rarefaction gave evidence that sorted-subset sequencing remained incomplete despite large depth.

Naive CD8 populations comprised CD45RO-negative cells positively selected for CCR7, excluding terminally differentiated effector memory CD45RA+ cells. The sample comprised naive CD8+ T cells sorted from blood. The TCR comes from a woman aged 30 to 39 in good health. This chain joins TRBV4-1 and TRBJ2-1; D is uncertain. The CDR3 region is CASSQRAHQYEQFF. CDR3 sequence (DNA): TGCGCCAGCAGCCAACGGGCCCACCAATATGAGCAGTTCTTC.